This T cell receptor beta chain appears in the sequencing data of a study of T cell responses to AZD1222 COVID-19 vaccine. Study in general: Both about-4-week and about-12-week second-dose recipients were combined.

Sequencing used immunoSEQ multiplex PCR; TCRdb keeps in-frame clones, though not all of them. The sample lists some 130,000 clones, roughly 90% occurring once. Study conclusions and caveats: Targets within unmutated variant regions were reportedly found for nearly half of spike-specific TCRs. Samples come after the peak T cell response, not at day 14. White British ancestry dominated among donors, who included more females, and clonal diversity was possibly underestimated.

A remark on this clone: The antigen remains unidentified.

The sample in question was peripheral blood, obtained on day 0 of AZD1222 vaccination. This clonotype originated in an adult in good health.

The CDR3 coding sequence is TGTGCCAGTGTCCTAGGGGGCGGAACTGAAGCTTTCTTT. Protein: CASVLGGGTEAFF. The chain has TRBV12-3 or TRBV12-4 and TRBJ1-1; 7 bases align to TRBD1. The CDR3 spans 13 residues. Germline trimming cut 9 bases from V and 5 bases from J; bases unmatched to any gene: 9.